This TCR beta chain stems from a study of blood T cell repertoires in COVID-19. Produced via immunoSEQ multiplex PCR; TCRdb's table is partial and in-frame only. Of fewer than 250,000 clones in the sample, around 80% were seen once. Losses at the gene ends were 3 bases for V and 8 bases for J; bases not matched to a gene: 4. The CDR3 has 13 residues. The germline V gene has CDR1 DFQATT and CDR2 SNEGSKA (reference sequence). This chain links TRBV20-1 with TRBJ1-5; TRBD1 matches 10 bases. The receptor's source is a woman aged 45-60 years with acute or convalescent COVID-19. The material sequenced was peripheral blood. This CDR3 reads CSASGQGGKPQHF. The CDR3 nucleotides are TGCAGTGCTAGTGGACAGGGGGGTAAGCCCCAGCATTTT.